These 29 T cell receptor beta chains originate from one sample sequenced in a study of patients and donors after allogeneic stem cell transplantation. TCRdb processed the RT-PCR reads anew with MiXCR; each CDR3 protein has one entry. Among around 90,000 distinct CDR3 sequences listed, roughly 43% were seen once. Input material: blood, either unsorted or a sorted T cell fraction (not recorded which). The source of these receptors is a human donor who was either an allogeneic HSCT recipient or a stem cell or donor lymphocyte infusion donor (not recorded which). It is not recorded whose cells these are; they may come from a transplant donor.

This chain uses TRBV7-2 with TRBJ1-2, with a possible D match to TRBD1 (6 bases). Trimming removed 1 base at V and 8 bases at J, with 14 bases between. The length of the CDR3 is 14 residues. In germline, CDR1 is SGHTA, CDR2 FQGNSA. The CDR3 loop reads CASSLEHRDGGYTF. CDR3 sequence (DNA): TGTGCCAGCAGCTTAGAGCACAGGGATGGCGGCTACACCTTC.

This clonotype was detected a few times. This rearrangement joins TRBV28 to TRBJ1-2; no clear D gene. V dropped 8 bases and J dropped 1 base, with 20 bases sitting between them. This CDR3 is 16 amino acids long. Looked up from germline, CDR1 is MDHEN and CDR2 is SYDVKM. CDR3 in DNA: TGTGCCAGCGGTCCATCAACAGACCTGAATAACTATGGCTACACCTTC. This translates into CASGPSTDLNNYGYTF.

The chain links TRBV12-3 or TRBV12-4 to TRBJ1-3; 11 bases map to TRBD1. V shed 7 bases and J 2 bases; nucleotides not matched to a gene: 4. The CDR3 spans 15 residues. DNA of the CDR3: TGTGCCAGCATTGGGGACAGGGGGGCTGGAAACACCATATATTTT. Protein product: CASIGDRGAGNTIYF.

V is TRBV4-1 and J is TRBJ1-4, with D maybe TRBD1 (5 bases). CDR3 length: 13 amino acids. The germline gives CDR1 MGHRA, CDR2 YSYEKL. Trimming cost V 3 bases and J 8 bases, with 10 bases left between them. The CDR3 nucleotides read TGCGCCAGCAGCCAGCCCAGGGAGGAAAAACTGTTTTTT. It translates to CASSQPREEKLFF.

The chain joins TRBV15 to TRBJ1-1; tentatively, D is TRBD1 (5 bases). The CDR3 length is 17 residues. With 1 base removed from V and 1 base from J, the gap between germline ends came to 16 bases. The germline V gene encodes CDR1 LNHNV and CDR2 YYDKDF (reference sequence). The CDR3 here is CATSRVPNRDGNTEAFF. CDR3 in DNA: TGTGCCACCAGCAGAGTCCCGAACCGGGACGGGAACACTGAAGCTTTCTTT.

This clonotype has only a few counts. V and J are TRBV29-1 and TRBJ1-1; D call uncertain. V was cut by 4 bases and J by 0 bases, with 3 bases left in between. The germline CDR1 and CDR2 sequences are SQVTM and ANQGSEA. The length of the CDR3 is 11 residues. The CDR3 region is CSVGLNTEAFF. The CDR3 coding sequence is TGCAGCGTTGGATTGAACACTGAAGCTTTCTTT.

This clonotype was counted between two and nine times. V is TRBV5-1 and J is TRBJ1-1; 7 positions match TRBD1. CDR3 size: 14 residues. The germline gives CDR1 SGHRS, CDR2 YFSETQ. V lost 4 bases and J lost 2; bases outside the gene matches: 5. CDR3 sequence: CASSPGQINTEAFF. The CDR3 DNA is TGCGCCAGCAGCCCGGGACAGATTAACACTGAAGCTTTCTTT.

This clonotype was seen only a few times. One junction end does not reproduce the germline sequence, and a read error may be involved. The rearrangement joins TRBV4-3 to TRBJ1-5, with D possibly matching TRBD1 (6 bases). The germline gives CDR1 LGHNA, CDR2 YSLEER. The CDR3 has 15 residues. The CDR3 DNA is TGTGCCAGCAGCCAAGAACAGGGAAGCAATCAGCCCCAGCATTTT. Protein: CASSQEQGSNQPQHF.

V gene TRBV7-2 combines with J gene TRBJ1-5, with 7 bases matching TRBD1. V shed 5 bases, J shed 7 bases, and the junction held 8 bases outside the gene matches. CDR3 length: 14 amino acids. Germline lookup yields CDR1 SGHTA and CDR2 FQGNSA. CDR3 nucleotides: TGTGCCAGCAGCAATGCGAACAGGGGACAGCCCCAGCATTTT. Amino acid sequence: CASSNANRGQPQHF.

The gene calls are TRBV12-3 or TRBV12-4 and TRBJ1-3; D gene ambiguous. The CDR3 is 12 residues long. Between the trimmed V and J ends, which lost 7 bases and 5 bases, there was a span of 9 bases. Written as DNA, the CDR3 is TGTGCCAGCACCCGGACGCGAAACACCATATATTTT. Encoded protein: CASTRTRNTIYF.

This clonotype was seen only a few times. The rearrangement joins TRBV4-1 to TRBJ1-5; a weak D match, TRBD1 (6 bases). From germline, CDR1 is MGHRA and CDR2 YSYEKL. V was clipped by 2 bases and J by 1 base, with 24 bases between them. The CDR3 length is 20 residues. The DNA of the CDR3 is TGCGCCAGCAGCCAATCAGGCTACAGGGCACGGAGTGGGAGCAATCAGCCCCAGCATTTT. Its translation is CASSQSGYRARSGSNQPQHF.

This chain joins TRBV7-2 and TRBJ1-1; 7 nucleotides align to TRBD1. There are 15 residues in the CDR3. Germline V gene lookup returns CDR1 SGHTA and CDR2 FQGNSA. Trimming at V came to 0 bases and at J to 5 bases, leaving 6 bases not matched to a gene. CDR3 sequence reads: CASSLAMRQGTEAFF. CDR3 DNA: TGTGCCAGCAGCTTAGCTATGAGACAGGGAACTGAAGCTTTCTTT.

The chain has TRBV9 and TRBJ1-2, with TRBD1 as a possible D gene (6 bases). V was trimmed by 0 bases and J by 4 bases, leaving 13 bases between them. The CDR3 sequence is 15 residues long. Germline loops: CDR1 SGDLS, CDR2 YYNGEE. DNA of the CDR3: TGTGCCAGCAGCGTAGCCGGGGGGCGCGGCTATGGCTACACCTTC. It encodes CASSVAGGRGYGYTF.

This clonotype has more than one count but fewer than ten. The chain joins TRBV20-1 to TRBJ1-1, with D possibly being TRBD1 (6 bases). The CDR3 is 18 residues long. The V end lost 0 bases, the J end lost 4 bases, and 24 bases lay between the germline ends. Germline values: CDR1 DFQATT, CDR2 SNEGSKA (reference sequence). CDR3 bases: TGCAGTGCTAGAGATATCAGGGGTCGGCGGTTTTGGGGCACTGAAGCTTTCTTT. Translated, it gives CSARDIRGRRFWGTEAFF.

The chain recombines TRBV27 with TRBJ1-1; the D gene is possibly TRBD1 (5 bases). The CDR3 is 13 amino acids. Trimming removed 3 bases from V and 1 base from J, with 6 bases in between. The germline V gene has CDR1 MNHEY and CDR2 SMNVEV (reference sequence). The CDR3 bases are TGTGCCAGCAGTTTCCAGGGGAACACTGAAGCTTTCTTT. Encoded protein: CASSFQGNTEAFF.

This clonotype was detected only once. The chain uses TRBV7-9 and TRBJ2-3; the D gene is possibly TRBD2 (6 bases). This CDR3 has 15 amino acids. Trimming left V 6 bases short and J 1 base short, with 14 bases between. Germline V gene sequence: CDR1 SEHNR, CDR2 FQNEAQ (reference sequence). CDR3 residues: CASSLSAGRTDTQYF. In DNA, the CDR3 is TGTGCCAGCAGTCTCTCAGCGGGCCGCACAGATACGCAGTATTTT.

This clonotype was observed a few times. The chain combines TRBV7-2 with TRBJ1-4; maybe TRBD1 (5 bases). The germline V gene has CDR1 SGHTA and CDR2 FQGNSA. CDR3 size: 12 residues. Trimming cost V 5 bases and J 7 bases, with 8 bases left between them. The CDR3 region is CASSPGGEKLFF. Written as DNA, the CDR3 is TGTGCCAGCAGCCCTGGGGGTGAAAAACTGTTTTTT.

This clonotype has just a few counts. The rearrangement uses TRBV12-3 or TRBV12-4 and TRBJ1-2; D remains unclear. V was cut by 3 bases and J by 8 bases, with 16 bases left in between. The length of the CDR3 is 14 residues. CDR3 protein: CASSFSARKRGYTF. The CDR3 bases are TGTGCCAGCAGTTTTTCGGCCAGGAAGCGCGGCTACACCTTC.

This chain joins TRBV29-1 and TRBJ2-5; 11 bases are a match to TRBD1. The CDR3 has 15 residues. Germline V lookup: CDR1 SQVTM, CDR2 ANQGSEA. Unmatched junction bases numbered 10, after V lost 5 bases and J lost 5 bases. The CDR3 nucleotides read TGCAGCGTTACGTTCTGGACAGGGGGCTTCGAGACCCAGTACTTC. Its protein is CSVTFWTGGFETQYF.

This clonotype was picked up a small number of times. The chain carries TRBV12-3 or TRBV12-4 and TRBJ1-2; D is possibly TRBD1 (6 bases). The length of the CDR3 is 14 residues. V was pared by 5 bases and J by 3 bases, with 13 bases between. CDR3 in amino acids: CASSPRAGDYGYTF. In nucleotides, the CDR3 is TGTGCCAGCAGTCCCAGGGCAGGGGACTATGGCTACACCTTC.

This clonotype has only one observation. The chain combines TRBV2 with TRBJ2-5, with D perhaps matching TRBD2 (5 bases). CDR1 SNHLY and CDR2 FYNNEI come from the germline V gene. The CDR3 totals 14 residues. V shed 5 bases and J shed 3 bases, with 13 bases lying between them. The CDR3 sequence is CASSTRTEEETQYF. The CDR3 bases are TGTGCCAGCAGTACTAGGACGGAGGAAGAGACCCAGTACTTC.

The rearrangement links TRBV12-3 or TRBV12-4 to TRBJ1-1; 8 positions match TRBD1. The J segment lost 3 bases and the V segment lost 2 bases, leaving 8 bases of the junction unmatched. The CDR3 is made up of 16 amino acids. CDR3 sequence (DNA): TGTGCCAGCAGTTTACTCGCCCTGACAGGGGACACTGAAGCTTTCTTT. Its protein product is CASSLLALTGDTEAFF.

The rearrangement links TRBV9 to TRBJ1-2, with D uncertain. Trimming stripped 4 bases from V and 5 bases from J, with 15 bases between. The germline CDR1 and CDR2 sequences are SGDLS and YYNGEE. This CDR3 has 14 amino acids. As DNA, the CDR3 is TGTGCCAGCAGCCCCAGCCCTCGATCTTATGGCTACACCTTC. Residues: CASSPSPRSYGYTF. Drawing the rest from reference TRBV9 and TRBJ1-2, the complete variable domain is DSGVTQTPKHLITATGQRVTLRCSPRSGDLSVYWYQQSLDQGLQFLIQYYNGEERAKGNILERFSAQQFPDLHSELNLSSLELGDSALYFCASSPSPRSYGYTFGSGTRLTVV.

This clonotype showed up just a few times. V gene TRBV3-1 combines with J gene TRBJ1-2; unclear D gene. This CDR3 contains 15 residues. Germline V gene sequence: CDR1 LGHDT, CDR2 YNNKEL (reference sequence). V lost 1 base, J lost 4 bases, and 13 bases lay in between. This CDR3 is CASSQGGGGLYGYTF. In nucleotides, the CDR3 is TGTGCCAGCAGCCAAGGTGGCGGAGGTCTCTATGGCTACACCTTC.

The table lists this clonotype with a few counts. As DNA, the CDR3 is TGCGCCAGCAGCTTTGGGTATGGCTACACCTTC. Translated: CASSFGYGYTF. This chain joins TRBV5-1 and TRBJ1-2; no clear D gene. Germline assignment: CDR1 SGHRS and CDR2 YFSETQ. There are 11 residues in the CDR3. Trimming took 2 bases from V and 5 from J, leaving 4 bases between them.

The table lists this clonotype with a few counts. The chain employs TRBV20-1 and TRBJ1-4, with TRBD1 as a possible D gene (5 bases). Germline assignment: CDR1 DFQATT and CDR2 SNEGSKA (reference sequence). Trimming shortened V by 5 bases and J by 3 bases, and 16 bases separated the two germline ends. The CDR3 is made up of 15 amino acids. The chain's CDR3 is CSAPFPGTANEKLFF. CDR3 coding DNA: TGCAGTGCTCCATTCCCCGGGACGGCTAATGAAAAACTGTTTTTT.

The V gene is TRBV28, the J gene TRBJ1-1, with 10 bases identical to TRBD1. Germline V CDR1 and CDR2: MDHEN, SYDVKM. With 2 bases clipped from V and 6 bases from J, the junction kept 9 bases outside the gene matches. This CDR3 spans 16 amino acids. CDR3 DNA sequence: TGTGCCAGCAGTTTAGGGGCCGGGACAGGGGAGGCTGAAGCTTTCTTT. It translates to CASSLGAGTGEAEAFF.

CDR3 coding DNA: TGCGCCAGCAGCTTAAGACTCTCCGCCGGGGAAAAACTGTTTTTT. This gives the protein CASSLRLSAGEKLFF. The chain employs TRBV5-1 and TRBJ1-4; D is undetermined. Germline CDR1 is SGHRS and CDR2 is YFSETQ. The CDR3 has 15 amino acids. Trimming removed 2 bases from V and 8 bases from J, with 16 bases in between.

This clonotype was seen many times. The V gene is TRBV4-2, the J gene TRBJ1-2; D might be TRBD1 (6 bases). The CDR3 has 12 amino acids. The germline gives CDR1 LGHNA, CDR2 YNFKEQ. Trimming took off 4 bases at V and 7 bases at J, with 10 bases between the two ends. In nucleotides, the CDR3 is TGTGCCAGCAGCCCGGGGACATTTGGCTACACCTTC. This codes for CASSPGTFGYTF.